The 14 T cell receptor beta chains below were found in one sample sequenced in a study of CD8 T cells in ankylosing spondylitis. The study, taken as a whole, reports: A TCR beta motif of 8 or 9 highly homologous variants appeared characteristic of ankylosing spondylitis blood.

TCRdb re-analysed the 5' RACE reads in MiXCR, keeping a single row per CDR3 protein. This sample carries 500,000 to 650,000 distinct CDR3 sequences, 5.3% of them seen once, and the ten largest clones take approximately 4%. Their antigens are not known. The sequenced sample consisted of blood, either unsorted or a sorted T cell fraction (not recorded which). The receptor source for this set is a male donor with ankylosing spondylitis.

For this clonotype: A read error may account for a junction end that differs from germline. The rearrangement links TRBV7-6 to TRBJ2-5; a possible D gene is TRBD1 (5 bases). In germline, CDR1 is SGHVS, CDR2 FNYEAQ. CDR3 length: 14 amino acids. The CDR3 DNA is TGTGACAGCAGCTTAGGGGCAGTCCAAGAGACCCAGTACTTC. Encoded protein: CDSSLGAVQETQYF.

This clonotype was seen many times. The genes are TRBV12-3 or TRBV12-4 and TRBJ1-2; no reliable D call. This CDR3 region has 13 residues. V was pared by 2 bases and J by 4 bases, with 8 bases between. The CDR3 spells CASSLQTTYGYTF. The DNA of the CDR3 is TGTGCCAGCAGTTTACAGACAACCTATGGCTACACCTTC.

Ten or more counts support this clonotype. The chain joins TRBV7-9 to TRBJ2-7; D gene uncertain. This CDR3 spans 12 amino acids. Germline CDR1 is SEHNR and CDR2 is FQNEAQ (reference sequence). V was shortened by 5 bases and J by 4 bases, with 9 bases between the two germline ends. CDR3 region: CASSRDWYEQYF. CDR3 in DNA: TGTGCCAGCAGCCGAGATTGGTACGAGCAGTACTTC.

This clonotype has a count of ten or more. The genes are TRBV3-1 and TRBJ2-5, with a weak D call TRBD1 (6 bases). Germline values: CDR1 LGHDT, CDR2 YNNKEL (reference sequence). V shed 2 bases and J shed 4 bases, with 11 bases lying between them. The CDR3 covers 14 residues. DNA for the CDR3: TGTGCCAGCAGCCAACTCAGGGGAGCAGAGACCCAGTACTTC. This gives the protein CASSQLRGAETQYF.

Many counts were recorded for this clonotype. This chain joins TRBV27 and TRBJ1-5; 7 nucleotides line up with TRBD1. The CDR3 spans 14 residues. Germline V gene lookup returns CDR1 MNHEY and CDR2 SMNVEV (reference sequence). J was trimmed by 7 bases and V by 4 bases; bases with no gene match: 7. CDR3 region: CASSSRQGTQPQHF. The CDR3 region has the DNA TGTGCCAGCAGTTCAAGACAGGGAACCCAGCCCCAGCATTTT.

Many counts were recorded for this clonotype. The chain links TRBV29-1 to TRBJ1-1; D is unresolved. The length of the CDR3 is 13 residues. V was cut by 6 bases and J by 11 bases, with 22 bases left in between. CDR1 is SQVTM and CDR2 is ANQGSEA in the germline V gene. CDR3: CSVKIFPRGKAFF. CDR3 sequence (DNA): TGCAGCGTGAAAATATTCCCCCGGGGTAAGGCTTTCTTT.

This clonotype was seen ten or more times. The chain uses TRBV15 and TRBJ1-5; 7 positions match TRBD1. V gave up 6 bases and J gave up 2 bases; unmatched junction bases: 7. The CDR3 has 15 residues. Looked up from germline, CDR1 is LNHNV and CDR2 is YYDKDF (reference sequence). The CDR3 DNA sequence: TGTGCCACCAGTATCGACAGGGATGGCAATCAGCCCCAGCATTTT. Amino acid sequence: CATSIDRDGNQPQHF.

This clonotype was counted many times. The chain links TRBV12-3 or TRBV12-4 to TRBJ1-1; D is ambiguous. The CDR3 has 12 amino acids. V lost 3 bases and J lost 10, with 12 bases in between. CDR3 nucleotide sequence: TGTGCCAGCAGTTTTGTCCCGGAGGTAGCTTTCTTT. Amino acids: CASSFVPEVAFF.

This clonotype showed up many times. The V call is TRBV5-1, the J call TRBJ1-5, with a possible D match to TRBD1 (5 bases). V was shortened by 0 bases and J by 6 bases, with 10 bases between the two germline ends. The CDR3 spans 14 residues. The germline V gene encodes CDR1 SGHRS and CDR2 YFSETQ. CDR3 bases: TGCGCCAGCAGCTTGGGGGGCGAAGGTCAGCCCCAGCATTTT. It translates to CASSLGGEGQPQHF.

This clonotype was picked up many times. This chain links TRBV5-1 with TRBJ2-5, with 7 nucleotides matching TRBD1. CDR3 length: 15 amino acids. The junction had 10 bases not matched to a gene; V was cut back by 4 bases and J by 4 bases. Germline V lookup: CDR1 SGHRS, CDR2 YFSETQ. The CDR3 region is CASSPGTAYPETQYF. CDR3 sequence (DNA): TGCGCCAGCAGCCCCGGGACAGCATATCCAGAGACCCAGTACTTC.

This chain connects TRBV5-1 to TRBJ2-5; TRBD1 aligns across 7 bases. Germline V lookup: CDR1 SGHRS, CDR2 YFSETQ. The CDR3 has 12 residues. The V segment lost 7 bases and the J segment 9 bases; nucleotides outside the gene matches: 9. CDR3 nucleotides: TGCGCCAGCTACCAATTCCAGGGGGCCCAGTACTTC. Translating it yields CASYQFQGAQYF.

This chain links TRBV18 with TRBJ1-5; 8 nucleotides line up with TRBD1. Germline trimming cut 3 bases from V and 5 bases from J; bases unmatched to any gene: 6. CDR1 and CDR2 (germline): KGHSH, LQKENI. This CDR3 has 15 residues. CDR3 bases: TGTGCCAGCTCACCGGACAGGGCTCCCCATCAGCCCCAGCATTTT. Protein: CASSPDRAPHQPQHF.

This clonotype was counted at least ten times. The CDR3: CASSRTRIYNEQFF. CDR3 bases: TGTGCCAGCAGCCGGACTAGGATCTACAATGAGCAGTTCTTC. The chain couples TRBV7-2 to TRBJ2-1; 7 nucleotides line up with TRBD2. The CDR3 is 14 amino acids. Germline V gene lookup returns CDR1 SGHTA and CDR2 FQGNSA. The V gene end was trimmed by 5 bases and the J gene end by 3 bases; junction bases not matched to a gene: 4.

This clonotype was seen many times. Here the CDR3 DNA reads TGTGCCAGCAAGTGGCAGGGCCAAGAGACCCAGTACTTC. It specifies CASKWQGQETQYF. This rearrangement joins TRBV13 to TRBJ2-5; possible D gene TRBD1, 5 bases. V was clipped by 7 bases and J by 1 base, with 10 bases between them. The CDR3 is 13 amino acids. Germline lookup yields CDR1 PRHDT and CDR2 FYEKMQ (reference sequence).